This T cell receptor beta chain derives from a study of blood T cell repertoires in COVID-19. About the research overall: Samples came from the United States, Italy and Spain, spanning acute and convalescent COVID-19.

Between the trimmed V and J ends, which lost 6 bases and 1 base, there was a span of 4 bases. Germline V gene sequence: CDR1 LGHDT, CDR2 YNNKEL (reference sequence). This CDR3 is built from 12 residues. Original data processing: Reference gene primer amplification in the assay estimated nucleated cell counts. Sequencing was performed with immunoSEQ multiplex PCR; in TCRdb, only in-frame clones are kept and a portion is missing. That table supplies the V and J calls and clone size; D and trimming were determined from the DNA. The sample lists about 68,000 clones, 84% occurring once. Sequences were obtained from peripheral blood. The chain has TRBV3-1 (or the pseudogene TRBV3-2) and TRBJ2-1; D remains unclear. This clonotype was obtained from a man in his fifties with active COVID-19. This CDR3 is CASSRSYNEQFF. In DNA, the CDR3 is TGTGCCAGCAGTCGTTCCTACAATGAGCAGTTCTTC.